This entry concerns a single T cell receptor (beta chain). Data came from immunoSEQ multiplex PCR; TCRdb stores just in-frame clones and leaves some out. The repertoire includes 300,000 to 450,000 clones, around 87% of them detected once, and under 3% sits in the top ten. This record belongs to a study of blood T cell repertoires in COVID-19. Study-wide context: The analysed material was cDNA or gDNA that came from T cells, B-cell-depleted T cells, or PBMCs.

The V gene end was trimmed by 4 bases and the J gene end by 2 bases; junction bases not matched to a gene: 4. CDR3 length: 16 residues. CDR1 is MNHNS, CDR2 SASEGT, per germline. This chain connects TRBV6-1 to TRBJ2-3; 12 bases match TRBD2. Sequencing was performed on peripheral blood. The receptor comes from a human donor in a cohort sampled during active COVID-19. The CDR3 region is CASSGLAGGPTDTQYF. For the CDR3, the DNA is TGTGCCAGCAGTGGGCTAGCGGGAGGGCCCACAGATACGCAGTATTTT.